This T cell receptor (beta chain) was obtained from a study of cytomegalovirus exposure and HLA in healthy donors. At the level of the study: The 120 or so validation repertoires and the 650 to 850 first-cohort repertoires shared a platform, a later analysis reported.

A word on this clone: The target antigen is unknown.

The method was immunoSEQ multiplex PCR; TCRdb's version includes in-frame clones alone and lacks a portion of them. The data hold 150,000 to 200,000 clones, with 85% observed a single time. This CDR3 has 14 residues. Trimming cost V 5 bases and J 3 bases, with 13 bases left between them. Looked up from germline, CDR1 is LNHDA and CDR2 is SQIVND (reference sequence). Whole-study results and caveats: Most sequenced TCRs were rare (though some public TCRs occurred in many donors). Reportedly, cytomegalovirus status was diagnosed with high sensitivity and specificity. The tendency of first-cohort TCR clusters to co-occur in the 95 to 150 validation repertoires was the finding of a later analysis.

The chain combines TRBV19 with TRBJ1-2, with unresolved D. This receptor was obtained from a man between 18 and 35 years old in good health and CMV-seropositive. The specimen sequenced was PBMCs. CDR3 amino acids: CASSRGEGDYGYTF. CDR3 sequence (DNA): TGTGCCAGTAGTCGAGGCGAGGGCGACTATGGCTACACCTTC.